The clone carrying this TCR beta chain occurred many times. Both TRBC1 and TRBC2 were covered by a beta constant-region primer of two equimolar oligonucleotides. An oligonucleotide with the SP2 primer and a 12-nucleotide UMI was ligated to the cDNA 3' end. TCRdb processed the UMI-ligation and nested PCR reads anew with MiXCR; each CDR3 protein has one entry. There are approximately 89,000 distinct CDR3 sequences in the sample; around 7% occur only once, and roughly 1.6% lies in the top ten. This sample is drawn from a study of naive and memory T cell subsets. Trimming removed 6 bases from V and 12 bases from J; junction bases left unmatched: 11. This CDR3 contains 14 residues. The germline V gene has CDR1 MNHEY and CDR2 SVGEGT.

Sequencing was done on a sample of central memory CD4+ T cells from blood. This receptor was identified in a human donor in good health. The V gene is TRBV6-2 or TRBV6-3, the J gene TRBJ1-2; 12 bases are shared with TRBD1. The CDR3 reads CASRTDGTGGANTF. The DNA of the CDR3 is TGTGCCAGCAGAACGGACGGGACAGGGGGCGCGAACACCTTC.